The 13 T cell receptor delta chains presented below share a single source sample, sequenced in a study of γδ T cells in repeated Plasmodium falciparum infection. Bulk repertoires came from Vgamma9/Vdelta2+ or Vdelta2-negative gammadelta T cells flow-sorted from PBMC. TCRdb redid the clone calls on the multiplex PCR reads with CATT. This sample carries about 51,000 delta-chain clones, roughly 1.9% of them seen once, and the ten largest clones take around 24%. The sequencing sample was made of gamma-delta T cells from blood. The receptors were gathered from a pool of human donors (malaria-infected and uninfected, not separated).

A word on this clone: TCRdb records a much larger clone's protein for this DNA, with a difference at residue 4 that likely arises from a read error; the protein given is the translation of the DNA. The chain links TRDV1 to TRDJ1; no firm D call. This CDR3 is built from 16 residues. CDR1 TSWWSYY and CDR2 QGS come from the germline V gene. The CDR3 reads CALRESLLAPTDKLIF. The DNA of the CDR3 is TGTGCTCTTAGGGAATCTCTCCTGGCCCCCACCGATAAACTCATCTTT.

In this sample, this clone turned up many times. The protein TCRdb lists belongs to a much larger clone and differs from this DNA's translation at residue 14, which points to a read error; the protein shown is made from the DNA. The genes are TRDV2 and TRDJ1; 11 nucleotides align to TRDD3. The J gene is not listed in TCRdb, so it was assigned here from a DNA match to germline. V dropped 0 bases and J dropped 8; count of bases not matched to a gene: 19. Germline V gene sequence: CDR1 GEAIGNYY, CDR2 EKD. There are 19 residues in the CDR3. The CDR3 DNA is TGTGCCTGTGACACCGTTGGGGTGGGGGATACGGGAAATGGGGTAAAACTCATCTTT. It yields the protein CACDTVGVGDTGNGVKLIF.

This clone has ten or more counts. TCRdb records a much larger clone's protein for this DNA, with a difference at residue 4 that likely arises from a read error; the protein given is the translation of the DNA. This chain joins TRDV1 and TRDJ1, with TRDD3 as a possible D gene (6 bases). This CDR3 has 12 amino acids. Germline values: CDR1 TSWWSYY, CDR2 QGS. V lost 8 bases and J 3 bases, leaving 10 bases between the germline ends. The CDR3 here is CALRMGADKLIF. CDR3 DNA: TGTGCTCTTAGGATGGGGGCCGATAAACTCATCTTT.

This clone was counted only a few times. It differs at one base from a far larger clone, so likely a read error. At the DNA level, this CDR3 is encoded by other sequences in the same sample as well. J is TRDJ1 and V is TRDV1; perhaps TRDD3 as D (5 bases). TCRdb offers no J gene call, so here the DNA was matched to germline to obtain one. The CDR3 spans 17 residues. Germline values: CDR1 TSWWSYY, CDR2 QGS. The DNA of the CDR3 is TGCGCTCTGCGCAAGGGGGCGATTACTGGAGACACCGATAAACTCATCTTT. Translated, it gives CALRKGAITGDTDKLIF.

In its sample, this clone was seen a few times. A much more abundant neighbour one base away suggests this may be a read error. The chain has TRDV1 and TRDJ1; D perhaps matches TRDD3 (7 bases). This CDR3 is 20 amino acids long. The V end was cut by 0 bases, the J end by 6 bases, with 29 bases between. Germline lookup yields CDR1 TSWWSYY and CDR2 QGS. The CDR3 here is CALGELSYWGWRVLANKLIF. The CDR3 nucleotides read TGTGCTCTTGGGGAACTATCCTACTGGGGATGGAGGGTTCTGGCCAATAAACTCATCTTT.

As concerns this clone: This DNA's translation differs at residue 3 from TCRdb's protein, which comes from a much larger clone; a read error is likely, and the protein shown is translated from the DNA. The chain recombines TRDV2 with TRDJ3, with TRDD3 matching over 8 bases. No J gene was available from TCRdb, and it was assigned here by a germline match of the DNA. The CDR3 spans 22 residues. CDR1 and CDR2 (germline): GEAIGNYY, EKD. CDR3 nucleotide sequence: TGTGCCCGTGACACCGTGTCCCTGGGGGAGACAAACGGGGTCTGGGACACCCGACAGATGTTTTTC. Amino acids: CARDTVSLGETNGVWDTRQMFF.

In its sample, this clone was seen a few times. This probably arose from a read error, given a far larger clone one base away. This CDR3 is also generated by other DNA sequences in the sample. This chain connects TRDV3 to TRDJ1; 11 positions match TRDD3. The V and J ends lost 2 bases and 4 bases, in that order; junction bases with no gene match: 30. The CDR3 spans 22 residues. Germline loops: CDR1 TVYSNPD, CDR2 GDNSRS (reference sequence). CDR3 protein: CAFLQTLPRPPYLGDTSDKLIF. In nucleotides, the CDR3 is TGTGCCTTTCTTCAAACTCTACCCCGTCCCCCGTACTTGGGGGATACGAGCGATAAACTCATCTTT.

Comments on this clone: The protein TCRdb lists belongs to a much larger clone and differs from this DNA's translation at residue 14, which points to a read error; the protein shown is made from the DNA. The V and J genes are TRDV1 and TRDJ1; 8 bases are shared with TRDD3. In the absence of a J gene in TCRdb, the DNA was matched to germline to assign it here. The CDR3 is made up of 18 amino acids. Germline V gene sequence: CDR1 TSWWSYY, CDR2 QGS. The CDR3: CALGERGAGILGTEKLIF. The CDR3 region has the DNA TGTGCTCTTGGGGAACGTGGAGCGGGGATACTGGGTACCGAGAAACTCATCTTT.

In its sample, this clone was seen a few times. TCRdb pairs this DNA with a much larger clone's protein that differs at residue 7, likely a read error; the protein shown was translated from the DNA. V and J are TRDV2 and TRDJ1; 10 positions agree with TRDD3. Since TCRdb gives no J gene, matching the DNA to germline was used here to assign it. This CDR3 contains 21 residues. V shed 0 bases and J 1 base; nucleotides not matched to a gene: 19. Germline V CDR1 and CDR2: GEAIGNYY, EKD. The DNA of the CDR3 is TGTGCCTGTGACACCATCGAGCATACTGGGGGATCCTCCCACGCCACCGATAAACTCATCTTT. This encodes CACDTIEHTGGSSHATDKLIF.

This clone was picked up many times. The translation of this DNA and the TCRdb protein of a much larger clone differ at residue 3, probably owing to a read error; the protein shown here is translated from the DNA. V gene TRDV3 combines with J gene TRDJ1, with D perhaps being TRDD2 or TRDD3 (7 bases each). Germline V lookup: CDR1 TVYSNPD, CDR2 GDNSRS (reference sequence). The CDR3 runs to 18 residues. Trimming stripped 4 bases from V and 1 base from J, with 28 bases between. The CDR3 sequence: CASKFPTRLGAPTDKLIF. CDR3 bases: TGTGCCTCTAAGTTTCCTACTAGGCTGGGGGCTCCCACCGATAAACTCATCTTT.

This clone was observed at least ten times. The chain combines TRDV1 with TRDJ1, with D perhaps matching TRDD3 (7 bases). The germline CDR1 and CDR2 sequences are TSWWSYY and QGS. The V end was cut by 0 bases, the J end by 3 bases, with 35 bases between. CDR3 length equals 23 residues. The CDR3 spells CALGELKMGGGLPTGDRADKLIF. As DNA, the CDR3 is TGTGCTCTTGGGGAACTTAAAATGGGGGGCGGCCTTCCCACTGGGGATAGGGCCGATAAACTCATCTTT.

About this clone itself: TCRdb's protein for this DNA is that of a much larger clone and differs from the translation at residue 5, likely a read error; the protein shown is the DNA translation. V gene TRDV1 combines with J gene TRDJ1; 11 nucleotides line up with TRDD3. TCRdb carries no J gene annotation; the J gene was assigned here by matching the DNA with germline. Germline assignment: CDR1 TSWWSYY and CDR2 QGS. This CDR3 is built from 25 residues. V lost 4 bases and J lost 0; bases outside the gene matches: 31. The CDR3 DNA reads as TGTGCTCTTGGGGGACTTCTTCTACGACGTCCTGGGGGATACCTGAGTCCTAGCTACACCGATAAACTCATCTTT. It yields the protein CALGGLLLRRPGGYLSPSYTDKLIF.

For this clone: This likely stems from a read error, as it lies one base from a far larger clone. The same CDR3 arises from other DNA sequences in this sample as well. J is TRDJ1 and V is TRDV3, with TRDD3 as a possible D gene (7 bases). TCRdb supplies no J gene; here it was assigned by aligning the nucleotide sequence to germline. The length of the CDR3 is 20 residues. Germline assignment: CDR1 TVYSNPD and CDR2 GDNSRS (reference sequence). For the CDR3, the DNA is TGTGCCTTACTGGGCGAGGAAATATGGGGGACCCCTATTTACACTGATAAACTCATCTTT. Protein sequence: CALLGEEIWGTPIYTDKLIF. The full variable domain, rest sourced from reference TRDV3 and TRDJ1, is CDKVTQSSPDQTVASGSEVVLLCTYDTVYSNPDLFWYRIRPDYSFQFVFYGDNSRSEGADFTQGRFSVKHILTQKAFHLVISPVRTEDSATYYCALLGEEIWGTPIYTDKLIFGKGTRVTVEP.